A single T cell receptor beta chain is shown here with its context. No antigen is known for it. Primers used in a second PCR of about 7 to 11 cycles were a sample-barcoded 5' primer and a J-beta primer mix. TCRdb used MiXCR to reprocess the 5' RACE reads, holding one entry per CDR3 protein. The table has around 690,000 distinct CDR3 sequences, under 65% seen once. This CDR3 is built from 16 residues. With V trimmed by 0 bases and J by 5 bases, 6 bases remained unmatched. Germline V gives CDR1 SGHTA, CDR2 FQGNSA. The record originates from a study of blood T cells in healthy people across ages. Study outcomes and limitations: Unsorted PBMC input precluded a conclusive naive versus antigen-experienced comparison. Underestimates were what the diversity estimates from one million T cells were considered to be.

Sequencing was done on a sample of blood. The source is a man aged 55 to 70 in good health. The genes are TRBV7-2 and TRBJ2-5; 10 nucleotides agree with TRBD2. The CDR3 DNA sequence: TGTGCCAGCAGCTTAGCGCGGCTAGCGGGGGTGGAGACCCAGTACTTC. It specifies CASSLARLAGVETQYF.